Presented here are 6 T cell receptor beta chains from one specimen sequenced in a study of cytomegalovirus exposure and HLA in healthy donors. PCR involved 60 Vbeta and 13 Jbeta primers. The protocol was immunoSEQ multiplex PCR, while the TCRdb copy is restricted to in-frame clones and leaves out a portion. Of 200,000 to 300,000 clones listed, about four fifths are singletons. What was sequenced was PBMCs. These receptors were taken from a woman aged 40 to 50 in good health and CMV-seropositive.

The chain recombines TRBV7-2 with TRBJ2-7, with 11 nucleotides matching TRBD2. With V trimmed by 1 base and J by 4 bases, 3 bases remained unmatched. The germline V gene encodes CDR1 SGHTA and CDR2 FQGNSA. The CDR3 has 15 amino acids. This CDR3 is CASSLVAGGPYEQYF. DNA of the CDR3: TGTGCCAGCAGCTTAGTAGCGGGAGGGCCGTACGAGCAGTACTTC.

This clone was picked up a small number of times. This chain links TRBV7-9 with TRBJ1-1; D is possibly TRBD1 (6 bases). V was cut by 5 bases and J by 1 base, with 8 bases left in between. The germline V gene has CDR1 SEHNR and CDR2 FQNEAQ (reference sequence). The CDR3 has 13 amino acids. The CDR3 here is CASSVDRNTEAFF. The CDR3 DNA is TGTGCCAGCAGCGTGGACAGGAACACTGAAGCTTTCTTT.

V is TRBV7-9 and J is TRBJ1-4; D is perhaps TRBD1 (5 bases). The CDR3 consists of 14 residues. Germline-derived CDR1 and CDR2 are SEHNR and FQNEAQ (reference sequence). Trimming stripped 5 bases from V and 2 bases from J, with 9 bases between. The CDR3 bases are TGTGCCAGCAGCCTGACAGTGACTAATGAAAAACTGTTTTTT. This codes for CASSLTVTNEKLFF.

The rearrangement uses TRBV15 and TRBJ2-1; TRBD2 might be the D (5 bases). The germline V gene encodes CDR1 LNHNV and CDR2 YYDKDF (reference sequence). The ends were cut back, 1 base at V and 1 base at J, with 14 bases in the middle. CDR3 size: 17 residues. CDR3 in amino acids: CATSRVFLAGSYNEQFF. The CDR3 DNA sequence: TGTGCCACCAGCAGAGTGTTTCTAGCTGGGTCCTACAATGAGCAGTTCTTC.

The chain couples TRBV7-2 to TRBJ2-4; 7 bases fit TRBD2. CDR1 SGHTA and CDR2 FQGNSA come from the germline V gene. The CDR3 has 15 amino acids. Trimming took 1 base from V and 6 from J; bases not matched to a gene: 6. The CDR3 nucleotides read TGTGCCAGCAGCTTAGTTGGGGGGGGAGGAAACATTCAGTACTTC. It is translated as CASSLVGGGGNIQYF.

The gene calls are TRBV11-3 and TRBJ1-1, with TRBD1 as a possible D gene (5 bases). The CDR3 is 13 residues long. The V end lost 2 bases, the J end lost 1 base, and 5 bases lay between the germline ends. CDR1 and CDR2 (germline): SGHNT, YENEEA. The CDR3 region has the DNA TGTGCCAGCAGCTTACAGGGGAACACTGAAGCTTTCTTT. Translating it yields CASSLQGNTEAFF.